Sequencing of this T cell receptor (beta chain) was carried out in a study of Ad26.COV2.S vaccination and SARS-CoV-2 variants. On the study more broadly: Participant was drawn from the COV1001 Ad26.COV2.S trial arm. Points from the study as a whole: The TCR breadth and depth analyses may have produced an underestimate of total T cell responses. Reportedly, spike-specific CD8+ and CD4+ T cell responses achieved substantial breadth once vaccination had taken place. Spike-specific TCR breadth ran higher among vaccine recipients than placebo recipients.

The CDR3 totals 13 residues. V was trimmed by 7 bases and J by 1 base, leaving 9 bases between them. Germline values: CDR1 MNHEY, CDR2 SVGAGI. Described treatment: around 19 received Ad26.COV2.S at low or high dose, single or two shots; about 5 received placebo; per-sample allocation not given. Vaccine and placebo recipients were sampled on day 63 after the first injection. The method was immunoSEQ multiplex PCR; TCRdb's version includes in-frame clones alone and lacks a portion of them. The sample lists fewer than 500,000 clones, about nine tenths occurring once. A word on this clone: What it binds is unknown.

This sequence originates from a person aged 18-60 years who received the Ad26.COV2.S COVID-19 vaccine or a placebo. The specimen comprised peripheral blood, sampled in a trial of Ad26.COV2.S vaccine versus placebo. The chain joins TRBV6-5 to TRBJ2-3; D ambiguous. The CDR3 DNA is TGTGCCAGCACCCGCCGGGGCACAGATACGCAGTATTTT. Residues: CASTRRGTDTQYF.